This T cell receptor beta chain was observed in a study of graft-versus-host responses after intestinal transplantation. On the study more broadly: The study gave all recipients anti-thymocyte globulin induction, then tacrolimus and steroids for approximately three years.

CDR3 length: 14 amino acids. Germline V CDR1 and CDR2: PRHDT, FYEKMQ (reference sequence). Trimming removed 5 bases at V and 3 bases at J, with 13 bases between. Repertoires were generated with immunoSEQ multiplex PCR, while TCRdb's copy carries only in-frame clones and drops some. The repertoire consists of about 71,000 clones, with roughly 94% occurring once and the leading ten covering around 0.5%. Findings of the study overall: High graft-versus-host to host-versus-graft T cell clonal ratios marked allografts of patients with graft-donor macrochimerism. Maximum circulating GvH clone levels tracked with early post-transplant HvG decreases.

Worth noting for this clone: Its target is unknown.

This TCR came from a human donor who received an intestinal transplant. Sequenced here: unstimulated CD8+ T cells sorted from spleen or lymph node cells, sampled before intestinal transplant. The chain links TRBV13 to TRBJ1-1; D may be TRBD1 (6 bases). The CDR3 sequence: CASSPQRGYTEAFF. In DNA form, the CDR3 reads TGTGCCAGCAGCCCCCAAAGGGGGTACACTGAAGCTTTCTTT.